This TCR beta chain is drawn from a study of T cell repertoires in aging, cancer and after chemotherapy. Findings of the study overall: Median generation probability rose over the chemotherapy interval in each cancer cohort, suggesting rebound thymic output. No conclusions about immunological memory after chemotherapy can be drawn from the repertoire data.

A few counts support this clonotype. Its target is unknown. TCR beta rearrangements were amplified from peripheral blood genomic DNA. A mixed TRB-A/B primer pool amplified rearranged TRB by multiplex touch-down PCR. TCRdb recomputed calls from the multiplex PCR reads with MiXCR, one row per CDR3 protein. The profile covers fewer than 9,500 distinct CDR3 sequences, with around a third appearing a single time and 3% to 4.5% taken by the ten largest. The sequencing input was blood. The clonotype was recovered from a human donor in good health.

The CDR3 sequence: CATPVGGHMDEQFF. In nucleotides, the CDR3 is TGTGCCACCCCCGTCGGCGGGCATATGGATGAGCAGTTCTTC. This chain joins TRBV7-9 and TRBJ2-1, with D possibly being TRBD2 (5 bases). V dropped 10 bases and J dropped 8 bases, with 21 bases sitting between them. CDR1 is SEHNR and CDR2 is FQNEAQ in the germline V gene (reference sequence). The CDR3 consists of 14 residues.